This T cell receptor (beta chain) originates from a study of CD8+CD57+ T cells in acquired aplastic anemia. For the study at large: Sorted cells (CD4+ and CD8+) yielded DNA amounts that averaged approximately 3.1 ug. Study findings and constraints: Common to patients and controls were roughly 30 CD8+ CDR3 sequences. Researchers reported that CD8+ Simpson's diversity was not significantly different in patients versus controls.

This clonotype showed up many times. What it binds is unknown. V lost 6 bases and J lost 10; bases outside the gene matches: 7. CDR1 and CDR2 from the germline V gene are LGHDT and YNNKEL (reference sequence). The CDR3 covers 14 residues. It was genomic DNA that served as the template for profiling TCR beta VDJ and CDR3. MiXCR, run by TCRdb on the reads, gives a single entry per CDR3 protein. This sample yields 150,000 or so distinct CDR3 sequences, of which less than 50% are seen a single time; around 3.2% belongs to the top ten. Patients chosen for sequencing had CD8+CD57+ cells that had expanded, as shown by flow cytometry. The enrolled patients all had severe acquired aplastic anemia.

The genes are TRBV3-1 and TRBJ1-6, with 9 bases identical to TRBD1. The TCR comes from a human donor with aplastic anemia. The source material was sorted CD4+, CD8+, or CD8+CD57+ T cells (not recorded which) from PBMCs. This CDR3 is CASSTGTGLSPLHF. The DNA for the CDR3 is TGTGCCAGCAGTACCGGGACAGGGTTGTCACCCCTCCACTTT.